Listed below are T cell receptor beta chains from one sample, sequenced in a study of PD-1 blockade in classical Hodgkin lymphoma. The assay was immunoSEQ multiplex PCR, and TCRdb's table has in-frame clones only and misses some. The table shows more than 85,000 clones, with around 90% occurring only once. This material consisted of peripheral blood mononuclear cells (PBMCs), taken before the second cycle of nivolumab. These receptors were collected from a human donor with classical Hodgkin lymphoma. Each CDR3 is given with its conserved first and last residue. The D gene is left open where the match is weak. Clone size appears in some rows only: once, few, many, or a class for an expanded clone.

v_call	j_call	d_call	clone_size	cdr3_aa	cdr3_nt
TRBV19	TRBJ1-1	-	-	CASSSTGNTEAFF	TGTGCCAGTAGTAGCACAGGGAACACTGAAGCTTTCTTT
TRBV10-1	TRBJ2-1	TRBD1	-	CASSEIRTGAYNEQFF	TGCGCCAGCAGTGAAATTCGGACAGGGGCCTACAATGAGCAGTTCTTC
TRBV27	TRBJ1-5	TRBD1	once	CASSFLPRPGGHSNQPQHF	TGTGCCAGCAGTTTTTTGCCCCGGCCAGGGGGACATAGCAATCAGCCCCAGCATTTT
TRBV5-4	TRBJ2-7	-	-	CASSSTLAPEQYF	TGTGCCAGCAGCTCCACACTAGCACCCGAGCAGTACTTC
TRBV28	TRBJ2-1	TRBD1	once	CASSFPRQGPYNEQFF	TGTGCCAGCAGTTTCCCCAGACAGGGCCCATACAATGAGCAGTTCTTC
TRBV5-1	TRBJ1-1	TRBD1	-	CASTVETGVNTEAFF	TGCGCCAGCACGGTCGAGACAGGGGTGAACACTGAAGCTTTCTTT
TRBV10-3	TRBJ2-3	TRBD2	-	CAISEPYRLAGATDTQYF	TGTGCCATCAGTGAGCCGTACAGGCTAGCGGGAGCCACAGATACGCAGTATTTT
TRBV7-6	TRBJ1-4	TRBD1	-	CASSLKAQGADEKLFF	TGTGCCAGCAGCTTAAAAGCACAGGGGGCAGATGAAAAACTGTTTTTT
TRBV28	TRBJ1-2	-	-	CASTPLQGNYGYTF	TGTGCCAGCACCCCATTGCAGGGTAACTATGGCTACACCTTC
TRBV2	TRBJ2-2	-	-	CASSEAVAYTGELFF	TGTGCCAGCAGTGAAGCGGTAGCATACACCGGGGAGCTGTTTTTT
TRBV27	TRBJ1-2	-	-	CASSLQRGTNGYTF	TGTGCCAGCAGTTTACAACGGGGCACCAATGGCTACACCTTC
TRBV11-2	TRBJ2-1	-	-	CASSLPGSPTNEQFF	TGTGCCAGCAGCCTCCCGGGGAGCCCAACCAATGAGCAGTTCTTC
TRBV15	TRBJ2-2	-	-	CATSREPGELFF	TGTGCCACCAGCAGAGAACCCGGGGAGCTGTTTTTT
TRBV30	TRBJ1-2	TRBD1	-	CAWKGQGRNYGYTF	TGTGCCTGGAAGGGACAGGGGCGGAACTATGGCTACACCTTC
TRBV6-1	TRBJ2-3	-	-	CASSDLDRAERGDTQYF	TGTGCCAGCAGTGACCTCGACCGAGCGGAGAGGGGGGATACGCAGTATTTT
TRBV14	TRBJ2-7	TRBD2	-	CASSQGWRDYSYEQYF	TGTGCCAGCAGCCAAGGGTGGCGGGACTACTCCTACGAGCAGTACTTC
TRBV11-2	TRBJ2-1	-	-	CASSLGRLRGEQFF	TGTGCCAGCAGCTTGGGCCGACTAAGAGGCGAGCAGTTCTTC
TRBV9	TRBJ2-3	-	-	CASSVVLGVDTQYF	TGTGCCAGCAGCGTAGTACTAGGCGTCGATACGCAGTATTTT
TRBV9	TRBJ1-5	-	-	CASSVEDSFDQPQHF	TGTGCCAGCAGCGTAGAGGACAGCTTCGATCAGCCCCAGCATTTT
TRBV30	TRBJ1-1	-	few	CAWSVEENTEAFF	TGTGCCTGGAGTGTAGAAGAGAACACTGAAGCTTTCTTT
TRBV7-3	TRBJ2-3	TRBD2	-	CASSLGLAGFTDTQYF	TGTGCCAGCAGCTTAGGACTAGCGGGGTTCACAGATACGCAGTATTTT
TRBV5-1	TRBJ2-5	TRBD2	-	CASSLVAGVETQYF	TGCGCCAGCAGCTTGGTTGCGGGAGTAGAGACCCAGTACTTC
TRBV6-4	TRBJ2-2	-	-	CASSDGLNTGELFF	TGTGCCAGCAGCGACGGATTAAACACCGGGGAGCTGTTTTTT